Presented here are 11 T cell receptor beta chains from one specimen sequenced in a study of PD-1 blockade in classical Hodgkin lymphoma. Noted time point: cycle 4 day 1 (C4D1), after five to seven weeks of nivolumab. Every patient experienced relapse after autologous stem cell transplantation, and brentuximab vedotin exposure varied. Purified CD4+ T cells were obtained from thawed PBMCs through magnetic negative selection. Assay: immunoSEQ multiplex PCR; the TCRdb copy retains only in-frame clones and omits some. The sample consists of around 37,000 clones, around 90% of them appearing once. The sequencing used CD4+ T cells from blood, collected before the fourth cycle of nivolumab. Receptors originate from a human donor with classical Hodgkin lymphoma.

This chain connects TRBV6-5 to TRBJ2-7, with a weak D call TRBD1 (6 bases). CDR3 length: 15 residues. Germline loops: CDR1 MNHEY, CDR2 SVGAGI. Trimming stripped 2 bases from V and 3 bases from J, with 14 bases between. The CDR3 bases are TGTGCCAGCAGTTACGACCGGGACACCCTCTACGAGCAGTACTTC. Its translation: CASSYDRDTLYEQYF.

This clone appeared a few times. V is TRBV19 and J is TRBJ1-2; no clear D. Germline V gene lookup returns CDR1 LNHDA and CDR2 SQIVND (reference sequence). The CDR3 runs to 12 residues. V lost 7 bases and J lost 4, with 10 bases in between. CDR3 loop: CASKDRSYGYTF. The CDR3, as DNA: TGTGCCAGTAAAGACCGGAGCTATGGCTACACCTTC.

The CDR3 spells CSVVAGDQPQHF. The CDR3 coding sequence is TGCAGCGTTGTGGCAGGGGATCAGCCCCAGCATTTT. The V and J genes are TRBV29-1 and TRBJ1-5; D is possibly TRBD1 (6 bases). The germline V gene has CDR1 SQVTM and CDR2 ANQGSEA. The V end lost 4 bases, the J end lost 5 bases, and 9 bases lay between the germline ends. The CDR3 is 12 amino acids.

This chain joins TRBV2 and TRBJ1-1; weak D call: TRBD1 (6 bases). The germline CDR1 and CDR2 sequences are SNHLY and FYNNEI. This CDR3 comprises 14 residues. With 4 bases removed from V and 0 bases from J, the gap between germline ends came to 9 bases. CDR3: CASSVQGLNTEAFF. CDR3 in DNA: TGTGCCAGCAGTGTACAGGGACTGAACACTGAAGCTTTCTTT.

The V gene is TRBV7-6, the J gene TRBJ1-1; TRBD1 is a possible D gene (5 bases). This CDR3 is built from 15 residues. Germline CDR1 is SGHVS and CDR2 is FNYEAQ. V dropped 1 base and J dropped 1 base, with 10 bases sitting between them. The DNA for the CDR3 is TGTGCCAGCAGCTTAGGACAGCTAAAGAACACTGAAGCTTTCTTT. Translated, it gives CASSLGQLKNTEAFF.

The chain recombines TRBV19 with TRBJ1-5; D might be TRBD1 (5 bases). The ends were cut back, 5 bases at V and 1 base at J, with 9 bases in the middle. The germline gives CDR1 LNHDA, CDR2 SQIVND (reference sequence). The CDR3 runs 14 residues. For the CDR3, the DNA is TGTGCCAGTAGTTACTGGGACAGCAATCAGCCCCAGCATTTT. Translation: CASSYWDSNQPQHF. Filled out from reference TRBV19 and TRBJ1-5, the complete variable domain reads DGGITQSPKYLFRKEGQNVTLSCEQNLNHDAMYWYRQDPGQGLRLIYYSQIVNDFQKGDIAEGYSVSREKKESFPLTVTSAQKNPTAFYLCASSYWDSNQPQHFGDGTRLSIL.

The chain recombines TRBV28 with TRBJ1-3; tentative D call: TRBD1 (5 bases). Germline V gives CDR1 MDHEN, CDR2 SYDVKM. V dropped 6 bases and J dropped 1 base, with 16 bases sitting between them. The CDR3 covers 16 residues. CDR3 region: CASSSPGGGSGNTIYF. CDR3 coding DNA: TGTGCCAGCAGCTCCCCGGGGGGGGGATCTGGAAACACCATATATTTT.

The rearrangement joins TRBV27 to TRBJ2-1; 8 bases are shared with TRBD2. The CDR3 runs to 15 residues. J lost 3 bases, V lost 5 bases, and 6 bases had no gene match. The germline V gene has CDR1 MNHEY and CDR2 SMNVEV (reference sequence). The CDR3 protein is CASSTPSGHYNEQFF. The CDR3 bases are TGTGCCAGCAGTACCCCTAGCGGGCACTACAATGAGCAGTTCTTC.

This chain links TRBV11-2 with TRBJ1-1; D is unclear. Trimming stripped 1 base from V and 0 bases from J, with 9 bases between. The CDR3 runs to 15 residues. CDR1 is SGHAT and CDR2 is FQNNGV in the germline V gene. The CDR3 DNA is TGTGCCAGCAGCTTAGTGGGAGCCCTGAACACTGAAGCTTTCTTT. This sequence encodes CASSLVGALNTEAFF.

The V call is TRBV28, the J call TRBJ2-5, with a weak D call TRBD2 (5 bases). Looked up from germline, CDR1 is MDHEN and CDR2 is SYDVKM. With 6 bases removed from V and 5 bases from J, the gap between germline ends came to 13 bases. This CDR3 region has 13 residues. CDR3 in amino acids: CASRPAGSETQYF. CDR3 bases: TGTGCCAGCAGACCGGCGGGTTCGGAGACCCAGTACTTC.

The chain carries TRBV29-1 and TRBJ1-3, with no clear D. V lost 1 base and J 1 base, leaving 17 bases between the germline ends. Germline V CDR1 and CDR2: SQVTM, ANQGSEA. This CDR3 is built from 17 residues. CDR3 protein: CSVEAEFDVGSGNTIYF. Written as DNA, the CDR3 is TGCAGCGTTGAAGCCGAATTCGACGTTGGTTCTGGAAACACCATATATTTT. Looking up the rest from reference TRBV29-1 and TRBJ1-3 gives the full variable domain: SAVISQKPSRDICQRGTSLTIQCQVDSQVTMMFWYRQQPGQSLTLIATANQGSEATYESGFVIDKFPISRPNLTFSTLTVSNMSPEDSSIYLCSVEAEFDVGSGNTIYFGEGSWLTVV.